This entry lists 18 T cell receptor beta chains sequenced from one sample in a study of T cell clones after liver transplantation. The method was immunoSEQ multiplex PCR; TCRdb's version includes in-frame clones alone and lacks a portion of them. In the table there are 80,000 or so clones, roughly 80% of which are singletons. This specimen consisted of CD4+ T cells from blood, obtained 45 to 46 months after liver transplant. Source of these receptors: a human patient who received a liver transplant. Some T cells could come from the graft donor.

V gene TRBV7-2 combines with J gene TRBJ2-2, with TRBD1 matching over 8 bases. Per germline, CDR1 SGHTA and CDR2 FQGNSA. This CDR3 comprises 16 residues. J lost 5 bases, V lost 8 bases, and 13 bases had no gene match. CDR3 in DNA: TGTGCCAGCGGGAGGACAGGGAACATCCAAACCGGGGAGCTGTTTTTT. Translating it yields CASGRTGNIQTGELFF.

The V and J genes are TRBV18 and TRBJ1-5; maybe TRBD1 (5 bases). V was pared by 3 bases and J by 3 bases, with 12 bases between. Germline-derived CDR1 and CDR2 are KGHSH and LQKENI. The CDR3 loop spans 15 amino acids. For the CDR3, the DNA is TGTGCCAGCTCACCTGCGGGACGGAACAATCAGCCCCAGCATTTT. As protein: CASSPAGRNNQPQHF.

This chain uses TRBV5-1 with TRBJ1-2; 11 nucleotides line up with TRBD1. With V trimmed by 4 bases and J by 6 bases, 5 bases remained unmatched. In germline, CDR1 is SGHRS, CDR2 YFSETQ. The CDR3 length is 14 residues. In nucleotides, the CDR3 is TGCGCCAGCAGCCGGACAGGGGGCTTTAATGGCTACACCTTC. Its translation: CASSRTGGFNGYTF.

CDR3: CASSPPPGGMAGNTIYF. The CDR3 DNA is TGTGCCAGCAGCCCTCCCCCAGGGGGCATGGCTGGAAACACCATATATTTT. V and J are TRBV7-2 and TRBJ1-3; 8 bases are shared with TRBD1. Germline CDR1 SGHTA, CDR2 FQGNSA. This CDR3 spans 17 amino acids. Trimming removed 5 bases from V and 2 bases from J; junction bases left unmatched: 11.

Comments on this clone: Other DNA sequences from this sample encode an identical CDR3 as well. The chain combines TRBV28 with TRBJ1-2; D gene ambiguous. Looked up from germline, CDR1 is MDHEN and CDR2 is SYDVKM. CDR3 length: 12 amino acids. Trimming stripped 6 bases from V and 3 bases from J, with 8 bases between. CDR3 nucleotide sequence: TGTGCCAGCAGCCCTAGGGACTATGGCTACACCTTC. It codes for CASSPRDYGYTF.

The chain carries TRBV28 and TRBJ1-2, with TRBD1 as a possible D gene (5 bases). Germline V gene data show CDR1 as MDHEN and CDR2 as SYDVKM. The CDR3 has 13 residues. Trimming left V 4 bases short and J 8 bases short, with 14 bases between. The CDR3 region is CASSSGARYGYTF. In nucleotides, the CDR3 is TGTGCCAGCAGTTCCGGGGCTAGGTACGGCTACACCTTC.

This chain uses TRBV7-9 with TRBJ2-3; 7 bases match TRBD1. V gave up 0 bases and J gave up 0 bases; unmatched junction bases: 9. This CDR3 comprises 18 residues. From germline, CDR1 is SEHNR and CDR2 FQNEAQ (reference sequence). The CDR3 coding sequence is TGTGCCAGCAGCTTAGCGCAGGGTAGGACAGGAAGCACAGATACGCAGTATTTT. It is translated as CASSLAQGRTGSTDTQYF. The full variable domain, in which reference TRBV7-9 and TRBJ2-3 provide the parts outside the CDR3, is DTGVSQNPRHKITKRGQNVTFRCDPISEHNRLYWYRQTLGQGPEFLTYFQNEAQLEKSRLLSDRFSAERPKGSFSTLEIQRTEQGDSAMYLCASSLAQGRTGSTDTQYFGPGTRLTVL.

The rearrangement uses TRBV27 and TRBJ1-5; unclear D gene. CDR3 size: 14 residues. The V end was cut by 8 bases, the J end by 0 bases, with 11 bases between. CDR1 and CDR2 (germline): MNHEY, SMNVEV (reference sequence). As DNA, the CDR3 is TGTGCCAGCCCCAATCGCCATAGCAATCAGCCCCAGCATTTT. This sequence encodes CASPNRHSNQPQHF.

This clone was detected only a few times. The V call is TRBV7-2, the J call TRBJ2-3; D is ambiguous. CDR1 and CDR2 from the germline V gene are SGHTA and FQGNSA. The CDR3 runs 15 residues. V lost 1 base to trimming and J lost 2 bases, with 10 bases between them. CDR3: CASSLVGSFTDTQYF. DNA for the CDR3: TGTGCCAGCAGCTTAGTCGGCTCCTTCACAGATACGCAGTATTTT.

This chain uses TRBV27 with TRBJ2-2; D is possibly TRBD1 or TRBD2 (5 bases each). Germline CDR1 is MNHEY and CDR2 is SMNVEV (reference sequence). V lost 5 bases and J lost 0, with 13 bases in between. This CDR3 is 16 amino acids long. CDR3 nucleotide sequence: TGTGCCAGCAGTATCCCTCGAGGGGCGAACACCGGGGAGCTGTTTTTT. Its protein is CASSIPRGANTGELFF.

This chain connects TRBV6-1 to TRBJ1-5; no definite D call. In germline, CDR1 is MNHNS, CDR2 SASEGT. Trimming stripped 4 bases from V and 0 bases from J, with 7 bases between. The CDR3 extends over 14 amino acids. CDR3: CASSGDPSNQPQHF. The CDR3 DNA sequence: TGTGCCAGCAGTGGAGACCCTAGCAATCAGCCCCAGCATTTT.

The chain has TRBV19 and TRBJ2-3; D call uncertain. The germline gives CDR1 LNHDA, CDR2 SQIVND (reference sequence). This CDR3 has 8 amino acids. The ends were cut back, 0 bases at V and 14 bases at J, with 0 bases in the middle. The CDR3 protein is CASSIEYF. The DNA for the CDR3 is TGTGCCAGTAGTATAGAGTATTTT. The entire variable domain, with the rest obtained from reference TRBV19 and TRBJ2-3, is as follows: DGGITQSPKYLFRKEGQNVTLSCEQNLNHDAMYWYRQDPGQGLRLIYYSQIVNDFQKGDIAEGYSVSREKKESFPLTVTSAQKNPTAFYLCASSIEYFGPGTRLTVL.

The chain combines TRBV9 with TRBJ2-5; weak D call: TRBD2 (6 bases). Trimming removed 2 bases from V and 5 bases from J, with 13 bases in between. The CDR3 is made up of 14 amino acids. Germline CDR1 and CDR2: SGDLS and YYNGEE. In nucleotides, the CDR3 is TGTGCCAGCAGCGTGCGGTCCCGGGAGGAGACCCAGTACTTC. It yields the protein CASSVRSREETQYF.

Only a few counts were recorded for this clone. The CDR3 is CASSSGTGRGDYEQYF. The CDR3 bases are TGTGCCAGCAGCTCCGGCACTGGACGGGGAGACTACGAGCAGTACTTC. This chain joins TRBV5-4 and TRBJ2-7; tentatively, D is TRBD2 (5 bases). V was pared by 3 bases and J by 3 bases, with 19 bases between. The length of the CDR3 is 16 residues. Germline-derived CDR1 and CDR2 are SGHNT and YYREEE (reference sequence).

V is TRBV28 and J is TRBJ2-6; D call uncertain. From germline, CDR1 is MDHEN and CDR2 SYDVKM. The CDR3 length is 15 residues. Trimming left V 5 bases short and J 0 bases short, with 8 bases between. CDR3 protein: CASSRRFSGANVLTF. The CDR3 coding sequence is TGTGCCAGCAGTCGCCGTTTCTCTGGGGCCAACGTCCTGACTTTC. The variable domain in full, with the rest retrieved from reference TRBV28 and TRBJ2-6, is DVKVTQSSRYLVKRTGEKVFLECVQDMDHENMFWYRQDPGLGLRLIYFSYDVKMKEKGDIPEGYSVSREKKERFSLILESASTNQTSMYLCASSRRFSGANVLTFGAGSRLTVL.

The chain couples TRBV5-1 to TRBJ1-5; 9 bases align to TRBD1. Germline CDR1 reads SGHRS; CDR2 reads YFSETQ. Trimming cost V 1 base and J 4 bases; bases outside gene matches: 9. The CDR3 length is 17 residues. Written as DNA, the CDR3 is TGCGCCAGCAGCTTGTGGGCCAGGGACAGGGAGAATCAGCCCCAGCATTTT. Encoded protein: CASSLWARDRENQPQHF.

This clone was seen just once. The chain employs TRBV4-3 and TRBJ1-4, with TRBD1 matching 8 bases. Germline V gene data show CDR1 as LGHNA and CDR2 as YSLEER. The V segment lost 4 bases and the J segment 1 base; nucleotides outside the gene matches: 5. CDR3 length: 16 residues. The CDR3 nucleotides are TGCGCCAGCAGCCCCAGGGGGCGCGGAACTAATGAAAAACTGTTTTTT. Amino acids: CASSPRGRGTNEKLFF.

The chain recombines TRBV6-1 with TRBJ2-5; TRBD2 matches at 9 bases. The V gene's germline CDR1 is MNHNS and CDR2 SASEGT. Unmatched junction bases numbered 0, after V lost 6 bases and J lost 1 base. This CDR3 is built from 13 residues. CDR3 loop: CASRREGQETQYF. CDR3 DNA: TGTGCCAGCAGGCGGGAGGGCCAAGAGACCCAGTACTTC.